Described below is a single T cell receptor beta chain sequence and its context. Antigen specificity is unknown. Unique molecular identifiers were used to barcode this TCRbeta library. Each CDR3 protein gets one entry after TCRdb re-called the PCR reads with MiXCR. The repertoire holds about 300,000 distinct CDR3 sequences, with roughly 7.8% as singletons. This entry comes from a study of T-cell reconstitution after alpha-beta-depleted transplantation in children. Study findings and constraints: Most T-cell counts and diversity one year after the transplant came from T cells that were newly produced.

This CDR3 comprises 15 residues. Germline V lookup: CDR1 SGHTA, CDR2 FQGTGA. The germline V and J ends were trimmed by 3 bases and 6 bases, with 15 bases remaining between them. The TCR comes from a female patient aged 2-9 years who had a stem cell transplant for Fanconi anemia, so the T cells may come from the graft donor. The material sequenced was peripheral blood, taken 360 days after TCRalphabeta/CD19-depleted stem cell transplant. V usage is TRBV7-3 and J usage is TRBJ2-1; D perhaps matches TRBD2 (6 bases). CDR3 in amino acids: CASSFGGINVNEQFF. The CDR3 bases are TGTGCCAGCAGCTTCGGGGGTATTAACGTCAATGAGCAGTTCTTC. Complete variable domain (other parts from reference TRBV7-3 and TRBJ2-1): GAGVSQTPSNKVTEKGKYVELRCDPISGHTALYWYRQSLGQGPEFLIYFQGTGAADDSGLPNDRFFAVRPEGSVSTLKIQRTERGDSAVYLCASSFGGINVNEQFFGPGTRLTVL.